The 16 T cell receptor beta chains listed next were all sequenced from one sample in a study of blood T cell repertoires in COVID-19. Assay: immunoSEQ multiplex PCR; the TCRdb copy retains only in-frame clones and omits some. The data contain roughly 66,000 clones, about four fifths of them singletons. The sequenced sample was peripheral blood. The receptors come from a woman aged 55 to 70 with acute or convalescent COVID-19.

This chain links TRBV4-1 with TRBJ1-1; TRBD1 matches 7 bases. J was trimmed by 0 bases and V by 0 bases; bases with no gene match: 13. This CDR3 has 19 residues. Germline CDR1 MGHRA, CDR2 YSYEKL. The CDR3 DNA reads as TGCGCCAGCAGCCAAGAGTTACAGGGCGGGACAGCCATGAACACTGAAGCTTTCTTT. It translates to CASSQELQGGTAMNTEAFF.

This chain connects TRBV27 to TRBJ2-1; 9 bases are a match to TRBD1. The germline gives CDR1 MNHEY, CDR2 SMNVEV (reference sequence). V was clipped by 5 bases and J by 7 bases; unmatched bases: 9. The CDR3 covers 15 residues. This chain's CDR3 is CASSHPGQGKNEQFF. CDR3 nucleotides: TGTGCCAGCAGTCATCCGGGACAGGGCAAAAATGAGCAGTTCTTC.

For the CDR3, the DNA is TGTGCCAGCTCACACGACCCTGGGAGGTCTAACTATGGCTACACCTTC. Protein: CASSHDPGRSNYGYTF. The chain combines TRBV18 with TRBJ1-2; D unresolved. CDR3 size: 16 residues. The V end lost 4 bases, the J end lost 0 bases, and 15 bases lay between the germline ends. Germline V gives CDR1 KGHSH, CDR2 LQKENI.

This clone is a singleton in its sample. The gene calls are TRBV3-1 (or the pseudogene TRBV3-2) and TRBJ1-3; D gene unclear. Germline V gene data show CDR1 as LGHDT and CDR2 as YNNKEL (reference sequence). Trimming left V 0 bases short and J 4 bases short, with 10 bases between. The CDR3 consists of 15 residues. CDR3: CASSQEAAFGNTIYF. The DNA of the CDR3 is TGTGCCAGCAGCCAAGAGGCGGCATTCGGAAACACCATATATTTT.

This chain uses TRBV5-3 with TRBJ2-2; 9 bases line up with TRBD1. Being an ORF, TRBV5-3 has a function that is uncertain. This CDR3 spans 17 amino acids. The DNA for the CDR3 is TGTGTCCTATTATACCTACAGGGGGCGTCGAACACCGGGGAGCTGTTTTTT. This encodes CVLLYLQGASNTGELFF.

V is TRBV21-1 and J is TRBJ1-2. TRBV21-1 has pseudogene status. The CDR3 runs 11 residues. The CDR3, as DNA: TGTGCCAGCAGCAAAGGAGGTGGCTACACCTTC. This codes for CASSKGGGYTF.

The chain combines TRBV15 with TRBJ2-7; maybe TRBD1 (6 bases). The CDR3 length is 14 residues. V was trimmed by 3 bases and J by 3 bases, leaving 12 bases between them. Germline assignment: CDR1 LNHNV and CDR2 YYDKDF (reference sequence). The CDR3 protein is CATSRETGFYEQYF. The DNA for the CDR3 is TGTGCCACCAGCAGGGAGACAGGATTCTACGAGCAGTACTTC.

The chain carries TRBV10-3 and TRBJ1-1, with a possible D match to TRBD1 (5 bases). There are 14 residues in the CDR3. Per the germline V gene, CDR1 is ENHRY and CDR2 is SYGVKD. Trimming pared 4 bases from V and 1 base from J, leaving 10 bases between. The CDR3 spells CAISVNGGNTEAFF. In nucleotides, the CDR3 is TGTGCCATCAGTGTGAACGGGGGGAACACTGAAGCTTTCTTT.

The V call is TRBV4-2, the J call TRBJ1-4, with TRBD1 matching over 8 bases. The trim removed 0 bases at V and 6 bases at J, leaving 6 bases unmatched. The CDR3 covers 16 residues. The germline V gene has CDR1 LGHNA and CDR2 YNFKEQ. For the CDR3, the DNA is TGTGCCAGCAGCCAAGATCTGGGGACAGGTCATGAAAAACTGTTTTTT. Translating gives CASSQDLGTGHEKLFF.

This chain joins TRBV5-1 and TRBJ1-1; D unclear. Germline V gives CDR1 SGHRS, CDR2 YFSETQ. This CDR3 contains 14 residues. With 3 bases removed from V and 1 base from J, the gap between germline ends came to 10 bases. The CDR3 DNA sequence: TGCGCCAGCAGCTCGGGGATGGAGAACACTGAAGCTTTCTTT. Translation: CASSSGMENTEAFF.

J is TRBJ2-2 and V is TRBV19; TRBD2 matches at 7 bases. Looked up from germline, CDR1 is LNHDA and CDR2 is SQIVND (reference sequence). This CDR3 comprises 15 residues. V lost 1 base to trimming and J lost 6 bases; unmatched junction nucleotides: 5. DNA for the CDR3: TGTGCCAGTAGTATAGGGCAGGGAGGGGCCGGGGAGCTGTTTTTT. Amino acid sequence: CASSIGQGGAGELFF.

V usage is TRBV2 and J usage is TRBJ2-3; unclear D gene. V lost 1 base and J lost 0, with 11 bases in between. Per germline, CDR1 SNHLY and CDR2 FYNNEI. This CDR3 is built from 16 residues. DNA of the CDR3: TGTGCCAGCAGTGAAGGTCAGTCTTCTAGCACAGATACGCAGTATTTT. This sequence encodes CASSEGQSSSTDTQYF.

The chain couples TRBV5-1 to TRBJ1-4, with TRBD1 as a possible D gene (5 bases). The CDR3 loop spans 15 amino acids. Germline assignment: CDR1 SGHRS and CDR2 YFSETQ. Trimming took 4 bases from V and 3 from J, leaving 13 bases between them. CDR3 loop: CASSPSQGANEKLFF. The CDR3 DNA is TGCGCCAGCAGCCCCTCCCAGGGTGCTAATGAAAAACTGTTTTTT.

This sequence joins TRBV27 and TRBJ2-2; D unresolved. This CDR3 is 12 amino acids long. Germline-derived CDR1 and CDR2 are MNHEY and SMNVEV (reference sequence). V lost 7 bases to trimming and J lost 1 base, with 4 bases between them. The CDR3 sequence: CASMRNTGELFF. The CDR3 nucleotides read TGTGCCAGCATGCGGAACACCGGGGAGCTGTTTTTT.

This chain links TRBV14 with TRBJ2-3; D is unresolved. The CDR3 spans 14 residues. Germline V gene data show CDR1 as SGHDN and CDR2 as FVKESK. Between the trimmed V and J ends, which lost 0 bases and 2 bases, there was a span of 6 bases. CDR3 residues: CASSQDLYTDTQYF. CDR3 sequence (DNA): TGTGCCAGCAGCCAAGATTTGTACACAGATACGCAGTATTTT.

This chain connects TRBV7-2 to TRBJ1-5; weak D call: TRBD1 (6 bases). Germline-derived CDR1 and CDR2 are SGHTA and FQGNSA. V was shortened by 2 bases and J by 5 bases, with 10 bases between the two germline ends. This CDR3 region has 14 residues. This CDR3 is CASSLKAGDQPQHF. CDR3 DNA: TGTGCCAGCAGCTTAAAAGCAGGGGATCAGCCCCAGCATTTT. The complete variable domain, with remaining parts taken from reference TRBV7-2 and TRBJ1-5, reads GAGVSQSPSNKVTEKGKDVELRCDPISGHTALYWYRQSLGQGLEFLIYFQGNSAPDKSGLPSDRFSAERTGGSVSTLTIQRTQQEDSAVYLCASSLKAGDQPQHFGDGTRLSIL.